The 5 T cell receptor beta chains below all came from one sample that was sequenced in a study of blood T cell repertoires in COVID-19. Some clones are missing from TCRdb's copy, which holds only in-frame ones; the method was immunoSEQ multiplex PCR. The table shows tens of thousands of clones, with around 91% occurring only once. The sample taken for sequencing was peripheral blood. The receptors were gathered from a human donor in a cohort sampled during active COVID-19.

V and J are TRBV5-1 and TRBJ2-5; D ambiguous. CDR1 and CDR2 from the germline V gene are SGHRS and YFSETQ. The CDR3 extends over 11 amino acids. V was clipped by 3 bases and J by 2 bases, with 2 bases between them. CDR3 DNA: TGCGCCAGCAGCTCGCAAGAGACCCAGTACTTC. As protein: CASSSQETQYF.

This sequence joins TRBV5-6 and TRBJ2-6, with 11 bases fitting TRBD1. Trimming cost V 1 base and J 0 bases; bases outside gene matches: 3. There are 18 residues in the CDR3. Germline CDR1 reads SGHDT; CDR2 reads YYEEEE. CDR3 protein: CASSLIGTGGSGANVLTF. The CDR3 nucleotides are TGTGCCAGCAGCTTGATTGGGACAGGGGGCTCTGGGGCCAACGTCCTGACTTTC.

This clone was found once. The rearrangement uses TRBV29-1 and TRBJ1-1; TRBD1 is a possible D gene (5 bases). V was trimmed by 2 bases and J by 6 bases, leaving 10 bases between them. The CDR3 is 12 residues long. Germline assignment: CDR1 SQVTM and CDR2 ANQGSEA. CDR3 region: CSVEQGGAEAFF. The CDR3 DNA reads TGCAGCGTTGAACAGGGCGGAGCTGAAGCTTTCTTT.

The rearrangement uses TRBV7-2 and TRBJ1-4, with D perhaps matching TRBD1 (5 bases). The CDR3 consists of 15 residues. Per germline, CDR1 SGHTA and CDR2 FQGNSA. Between the trimmed V and J ends, which lost 5 bases and 4 bases, there was a span of 14 bases. CDR3 in DNA: TGTGCCAGCAGCGGCGGTTGGCAGGGTAATGAAAAACTGTTTTTT. Protein: CASSGGWQGNEKLFF.

V usage is TRBV30 and J usage is TRBJ2-6, with 7 bases identical to TRBD1. CDR3 size: 18 residues. Per germline, CDR1 GTSNPN and CDR2 SVGIG (reference sequence). V trimming: 2 bases; J trimming: 2 bases; junction bases outside the gene matches: 12. CDR3 region: CAWSSGTEGPTGANVLTF. The CDR3 DNA reads as TGTGCCTGGAGTTCCGGGACAGAGGGCCCCACTGGGGCCAACGTCCTGACTTTC.